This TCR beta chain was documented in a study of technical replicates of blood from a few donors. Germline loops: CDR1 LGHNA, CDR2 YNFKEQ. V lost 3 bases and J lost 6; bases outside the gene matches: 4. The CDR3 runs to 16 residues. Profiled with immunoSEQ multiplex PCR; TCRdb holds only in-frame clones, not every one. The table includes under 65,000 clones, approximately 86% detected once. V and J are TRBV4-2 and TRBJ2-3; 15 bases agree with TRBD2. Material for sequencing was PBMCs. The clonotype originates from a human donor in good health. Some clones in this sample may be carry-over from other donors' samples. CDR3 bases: TGTGCCAGCAGCCAGGGACTAGCGGGAGGTGGGGATACGCAGTATTTT. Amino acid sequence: CASSQGLAGGGDTQYF.